Shown below are 23 T cell receptor beta chains from a single sample sequenced in a study of blood T cell repertoires in COVID-19. Libraries were prepared by immunoSEQ multiplex PCR; TCRdb keeps only in-frame clonotypes and omits some of them. Here the sample spans roughly 200,000 clones, about nine tenths being singletons. The sequenced sample was peripheral blood. The receptors originated from a man aged 18 to 35 with active or convalescent COVID-19.

This chain connects TRBV10-3 to TRBJ1-4; the match to TRBD1 covers 7 bases. Germline trimming cut 6 bases from V and 8 bases from J; bases unmatched to any gene: 6. Germline V gives CDR1 ENHRY, CDR2 SYGVKD. The CDR3 covers 13 residues. The CDR3 protein is CAIRSGGFEKLFF. The CDR3 bases are TGTGCCATCAGGTCAGGGGGGTTCGAAAAACTGTTTTTT.

The chain links TRBV5-1 to TRBJ1-1, with D unresolved. The germline CDR1 and CDR2 sequences are SGHRS and YFSETQ. V was pared by 1 base and J by 0 bases, with 4 bases between. The CDR3 runs 13 residues. The DNA for the CDR3 is TGCGCCAGCAGCTTGACTCTGAACACTGAAGCTTTCTTT. Amino acid sequence: CASSLTLNTEAFF. The full variable domain, with the rest looked up from reference TRBV5-1 and TRBJ1-1, is KAGVTQTPRYLIKTRGQQVTLSCSPISGHRSVSWYQQTPGQGLQFLFEYFSETQRNKGNFPGRFSGRQFSNSRSEMNVSTLELGDSALYLCASSLTLNTEAFFGQGTRLTVV.

The genes are TRBV6-2 or TRBV6-3 and TRBJ2-3; 9 nucleotides align to TRBD2. The CDR3 sequence is 16 residues long. V shed 5 bases, J shed 0 bases, and the junction held 6 bases outside the gene matches. CDR1 and CDR2 (germline): MNHEY, SVGEGT. CDR3 coding DNA: TGTGCCAGCAGTACCTTAGCGGGGGCGAGCACAGATACGCAGTATTTT. Translated: CASSTLAGASTDTQYF.

This chain joins TRBV9 and TRBJ2-1; 12 bases are shared with TRBD2. The CDR3 loop spans 16 amino acids. The germline gives CDR1 SGDLS, CDR2 YYNGEE. V shed 4 bases, J shed 2 bases, and the junction held 4 bases outside the gene matches. The CDR3 loop reads CASSPRLAGAYNEQFF. In DNA form, the CDR3 reads TGTGCCAGCAGCCCTCGACTAGCGGGAGCCTACAATGAGCAGTTCTTC.

This clone was observed a few times. The J gene is TRBJ2-2, the V gene TRBV6-2 or TRBV6-3, with TRBD1 matching over 10 bases. The CDR3 sequence is 15 residues long. The germline CDR1 and CDR2 sequences are MNHEY and SVGEGT. Losses at the gene ends were 6 bases for V and 6 bases for J; bases not matched to a gene: 7. The CDR3 DNA sequence: TGTGCCAGCAGCCAAAGACAGGGGGCGGCCGGGGAGCTGTTTTTT. Protein product: CASSQRQGAAGELFF.

This clone has only one observation. The chain carries TRBV7-9 and TRBJ2-1; maybe TRBD2 (5 bases). Germline V lookup: CDR1 SEHNR, CDR2 FQNEAQ (reference sequence). Trimming removed 5 bases from V and 5 bases from J, with 13 bases in between. The CDR3 runs to 14 residues. The CDR3 is CASSRLIPNNEQFF. In DNA form, the CDR3 reads TGTGCCAGCAGCCGACTAATCCCGAACAATGAGCAGTTCTTC.

V and J are TRBV6-6 and TRBJ2-7, with TRBD2 as a possible D gene (5 bases). Germline V gene lookup returns CDR1 MNHNY and CDR2 SVGAGI (reference sequence). This CDR3 contains 14 residues. The V and J ends lost 9 bases and 2 bases respectively, with 17 bases between them. The CDR3 loop is CASGWTSGPYEQYF. The CDR3 bases are TGTGCCAGTGGATGGACTTCCGGCCCCTACGAGCAGTACTTC.

The chain is built from TRBV19 and TRBJ2-5; TRBD1 aligns across 8 bases. V trimming: 10 bases; J trimming: 5 bases; junction bases outside the gene matches: 12. The CDR3 sequence is 14 residues long. Germline lookup yields CDR1 LNHDA and CDR2 SQIVND (reference sequence). The CDR3 coding sequence is TGTGCCACCCAGCGCCAGGGGGCGGGGGAGACCCAGTACTTC. This sequence encodes CATQRQGAGETQYF.

The V gene is TRBV3-1 (or the pseudogene TRBV3-2), the J gene TRBJ2-2; 9 bases match TRBD2. The CDR3 is made up of 15 amino acids. Germline V gene data show CDR1 as LGHDT and CDR2 as YNNKEL (reference sequence). The trim removed 4 bases at V and 4 bases at J, leaving 4 bases unmatched. CDR3: CASSLRLAATGELFF. The CDR3 DNA is TGTGCCAGCAGCCTACGACTAGCGGCCACCGGGGAGCTGTTTTTT.

The CDR3 protein is CAWSLISHIQYF. As DNA, the CDR3 is TGTGCCTGGAGTCTGATTAGCCACATTCAGTACTTC. This chain uses TRBV30 with TRBJ2-4; D unclear. The CDR3 extends over 12 amino acids. V was clipped by 2 bases and J by 8 bases, with 10 bases between them. Germline-derived CDR1 and CDR2 are GTSNPN and SVGIG (reference sequence).

The chain is built from TRBV27 and TRBJ1-6; tentative D call: TRBD1 (6 bases). The CDR3 consists of 15 residues. Germline lookup yields CDR1 MNHEY and CDR2 SMNVEV (reference sequence). Deletions cut 2 bases from V and 9 bases from J, with 14 bases between. CDR3: CASSLEGQIPSPLHF. The CDR3, as DNA: TGTGCCAGCAGTTTAGAGGGACAAATCCCTTCACCCCTCCACTTT.

CDR3 region: CASSLVPSMGAYNEQFF. In DNA, the CDR3 is TGCGCCAGCAGCTTGGTCCCCTCGATGGGGGCGTACAATGAGCAGTTCTTC. V gene TRBV5-1 combines with J gene TRBJ2-1; D may be TRBD1 (6 bases). CDR1 and CDR2 (germline): SGHRS, YFSETQ. The CDR3 covers 17 residues. V was clipped by 0 bases and J by 4 bases, with 17 bases between them.

The chain carries TRBV12-3 or TRBV12-4 and TRBJ2-1, with D perhaps TRBD1 (5 bases). V shed 3 bases and J shed 8 bases, with 11 bases lying between them. The CDR3 extends over 13 amino acids. The CDR3 region is CASSFLGVDEQFF. In DNA, the CDR3 is TGTGCCAGCAGTTTCCTAGGGGTGGATGAGCAGTTCTTC.

In this sample, this clone turned up once. The chain links TRBV2 to TRBJ1-5, with D hard to call. This CDR3 is built from 15 residues. Looked up from germline, CDR1 is SNHLY and CDR2 is FYNNEI. Trimming left V 4 bases short and J 0 bases short, with 10 bases between. The CDR3 bases are TGTGCCAGCAGTGCCGGAGCTTATAGCAATCAGCCCCAGCATTTT. This sequence encodes CASSAGAYSNQPQHF.

The V and J genes are TRBV28 and TRBJ1-6; D is unresolved. Germline lookup yields CDR1 MDHEN and CDR2 SYDVKM. Trimming cost V 6 bases and J 6 bases, with 12 bases left between them. The CDR3 extends over 14 amino acids. The DNA of the CDR3 is TGTGCCAGCAGCTGGCCTTTGCTTAATTCACCCCTCCACTTT. Translating it yields CASSWPLLNSPLHF.

V gene TRBV7-9 combines with J gene TRBJ1-1, with 7 bases fitting TRBD1. With V trimmed by 8 bases and J by 0 bases, 12 bases remained unmatched. The germline gives CDR1 SEHNR, CDR2 FQNEAQ (reference sequence). The length of the CDR3 is 16 residues. The CDR3 DNA sequence: TGTGCCAGCGATTCGACAGGGTCATCTATGAACACTGAAGCTTTCTTT. Translated, it gives CASDSTGSSMNTEAFF. Variable domain in full (rest from reference TRBV7-9 and TRBJ1-1): DTGVSQNPRHKITKRGQNVTFRCDPISEHNRLYWYRQTLGQGPEFLTYFQNEAQLEKSRLLSDRFSAERPKGSFSTLEIQRTEQGDSAMYLCASDSTGSSMNTEAFFGQGTRLTVV.

CDR3 loop: CASSRSSTEAFF. The DNA of the CDR3 is TGTGCCAGCAGCCGTTCGAGCACTGAAGCTTTCTTT. This rearrangement joins TRBV6-5 to TRBJ1-1; D is unresolved. The germline V and J ends were trimmed by 6 bases and 4 bases, with 9 bases remaining between them. Per germline, CDR1 MNHEY and CDR2 SVGAGI. The CDR3 has 12 residues.

The chain has TRBV7-2 and TRBJ2-3, with a tentative D call TRBD2 (5 bases). The CDR3 runs 12 residues. Germline CDR1 SGHTA, CDR2 FQGNSA. Trimming stripped 5 bases from V and 5 bases from J, with 8 bases between. The CDR3 region has the DNA TGTGCCAGCAGCCCAACTAGAGATACGCAGTATTTT. Its protein is CASSPTRDTQYF.

V and J are TRBV10-3 and TRBJ1-2, with 11 bases fitting TRBD1. V shed 4 bases and J 7 bases; nucleotides not matched to a gene: 8. CDR3 length equals 15 residues. Germline CDR1 reads ENHRY; CDR2 reads SYGVKD. The DNA of the CDR3 is TGTGCCATCAGTGTCTCGGGACAGGGGGTTTTTGGCTACACCTTC. This translates into CAISVSGQGVFGYTF.

The V and J genes are TRBV19 and TRBJ1-2, with D tentatively TRBD1 (6 bases). The germline V gene has CDR1 LNHDA and CDR2 SQIVND (reference sequence). Trimming removed 5 bases from V and 7 bases from J, with 11 bases in between. CDR3 length: 12 amino acids. CDR3 sequence: CASSPSRGGYTF. The CDR3 DNA reads TGTGCCAGTAGTCCATCCAGGGGTGGCTACACCTTC.

The genes are TRBV6-2 or TRBV6-3 and TRBJ2-7; D is uncertain. This CDR3 is built from 13 residues. The germline CDR1 and CDR2 sequences are MNHEY and SVGEGT. Trimming shortened V by 2 bases and J by 7 bases, and 12 bases separated the two germline ends. The CDR3 reads CASSYGATSEQYF. The CDR3 nucleotides are TGTGCCAGCAGTTACGGTGCCACAAGTGAGCAGTACTTC.

As for this clone: The junction shows a germline mismatch at one end, possibly a read error. The rearrangement links TRBV7-7 to TRBJ2-3, with TRBD1 as a possible D gene (5 bases). This CDR3 is built from 13 residues. Germline-derived CDR1 and CDR2 are SSHAT and FNYEAQ (reference sequence). CDR3 residues: CASSEQGIDTQYF. In DNA form, the CDR3 reads TGTGCTAGCAGCGAGCAGGGTATAGATACGCAGTATTTT.

This sequence joins TRBV9 and TRBJ2-1; no reliable D call. V was shortened by 1 base and J by 5 bases, with 10 bases between the two germline ends. Germline CDR1 SGDLS, CDR2 YYNGEE. The length of the CDR3 is 14 residues. This chain's CDR3 is CASSVRFEDNEQFF. The CDR3 DNA is TGTGCCAGCAGCGTACGGTTCGAGGACAATGAGCAGTTCTTC. The complete variable domain, with remaining parts taken from reference TRBV9 and TRBJ2-1, reads DSGVTQTPKHLITATGQRVTLRCSPRSGDLSVYWYQQSLDQGLQFLIQYYNGEERAKGNILERFSAQQFPDLHSELNLSSLELGDSALYFCASSVRFEDNEQFFGPGTRLTVL.